This T cell receptor (beta chain) appears in the sequencing data of a study of T-cell memory formation after mild COVID-19. Regarding the study as a whole: Unconfirmed was the SARS-CoV-2 specificity of second-wave clones that peaked on day 37. CD4+ contracting clones lay mainly in CM and EM, CD8+ ones in EMRA.

TCRalpha and TCRbeta libraries used 5'RACE with constant-segment primers and UMIs. TCRdb re-derived calls from the 5' RACE reads in MiXCR, one entry per CDR3 protein. The table records some 200,000 distinct CDR3 sequences, 9% to 10% of them present only once. In germline, CDR1 is SGDLS, CDR2 YYNGEE. CDR3 length: 16 amino acids. The ends were cut back, 0 bases at V and 0 bases at J, with 10 bases in the middle. With regard to this clonotype: Its specificity is not known.

The chain carries TRBV9 and TRBJ2-1; D is perhaps TRBD2 (5 bases). This clonotype was sampled from a man aged 18 to 29 who had mild COVID-19 (a few samples of this study predate the infection). Cell type and time point are not known. The specimen sequenced was PBMCs or a T cell subset sorted from them (not recorded which). CDR3 sequence (DNA): TGTGCCAGCAGCGTAGCTAGCCTGAGCTCCTACAATGAGCAGTTCTTC. This sequence encodes CASSVASLSSYNEQFF.